This TCR beta chain is drawn from a study of cytomegalovirus exposure and HLA in healthy donors. Clones were sequenced by immunoSEQ multiplex PCR, and TCRdb holds only the in-frame ones, with some missing. Of about 130,000 clones detected, less than 95% appear once; the ten largest clones hold 1.8%. This CDR3 is built from 15 residues. V lost 2 bases to trimming and J lost 4 bases, with 14 bases between them. Germline V gene lookup returns CDR1 SGHRS and CDR2 YFSETQ. The TCR sequence derives from a young man in good health and CMV-seropositive. This chain uses TRBV5-1 with TRBJ2-3; perhaps TRBD1 as D (6 bases). The sequenced sample consisted of PBMCs. The CDR3 DNA reads TGCGCCAGCAGCTTCATGGACAGTCTGCCAGATACGCAGTATTTT. This encodes CASSFMDSLPDTQYF.